The 11 T cell receptor beta chains below were found in one sample sequenced in a study of patients and donors after allogeneic stem cell transplantation. From the RT-PCR reads, TCRdb called clonotypes with MiXCR, one entry per CDR3 protein. Altogether about 410,000 distinct CDR3 sequences are present, roughly 17% being singletons, with the ten largest covering over 6%. The sequenced sample was blood, either unsorted or a sorted T cell fraction (not recorded which). The origin of the receptors is a human donor who was either an allogeneic HSCT recipient or a stem cell or donor lymphocyte infusion donor (not recorded which). It is not recorded whose cells these are; they may come from a transplant donor.

The chain is built from TRBV6-2 or TRBV6-3 and TRBJ2-1; perhaps TRBD1 as D (6 bases). The ends were cut back, 5 bases at V and 6 bases at J, with 17 bases in the middle. CDR3 size: 15 residues. The germline V gene has CDR1 MNHEY and CDR2 SVGEGT. The chain's CDR3 is CASSHGQLQINEQFF. In DNA, the CDR3 is TGTGCCAGCAGTCACGGACAGTTGCAGATCAATGAGCAGTTCTTC.

This clonotype was seen only a few times. The chain couples TRBV7-8 to TRBJ1-5, with D tentatively TRBD1 (5 bases). Between the trimmed V and J ends, which lost 5 bases and 4 bases, there was a span of 15 bases. CDR3 length: 15 amino acids. Germline CDR1 reads SGHVS; CDR2 reads FQNEAQ. The CDR3 region is CASSNRDLRNQPQHF. CDR3 bases: TGTGCCAGCAGCAACCGGGACCTTAGAAATCAGCCCCAGCATTTT.

V and J are TRBV6-1 and TRBJ2-7, with 10 bases identical to TRBD1. The length of the CDR3 is 13 residues. CDR1 and CDR2 (germline): MNHNS, SASEGT. V lost 4 bases and J lost 7; bases outside the gene matches: 4. CDR3 protein: CASSGQGAREQYF. The DNA for the CDR3 is TGTGCCAGCAGTGGACAGGGGGCGCGAGAGCAGTACTTC.

This clonotype has a count of ten or more. The chain combines TRBV20-1 with TRBJ2-2; D call uncertain. This CDR3 has 13 amino acids. Germline-derived CDR1 and CDR2 are DFQATT and SNEGSKA (reference sequence). V was pared by 0 bases and J by 1 base, with 3 bases between. The CDR3 reads CSARDGNTGELFF. For the CDR3, the DNA is TGCAGTGCTAGAGATGGGAACACCGGGGAGCTGTTTTTT.

This clonotype was recorded at least ten times. The CDR3 DNA reads TGTGCCAGCAGTTCCGGGGGGTCCTCCTATGGCTACACCTTC. Protein: CASSSGGSSYGYTF. The V call is TRBV12-3 or TRBV12-4, the J call TRBJ1-2, with D possibly TRBD1 on 5 matching bases. Trimming took off 4 bases at V and 4 bases at J, with 13 bases between the two ends. CDR3 size: 14 residues.

This clonotype was seen repeatedly, ten times or more. The rearrangement uses TRBV29-1 and TRBJ2-1; D gene uncertain. Germline loops: CDR1 SQVTM, CDR2 ANQGSEA. This CDR3 contains 16 residues. The V end was cut by 0 bases, the J end by 0 bases, with 12 bases between. The CDR3 DNA is TGCAGCGTTGAAGATCCGGAGACGGGCTCCTACAATGAGCAGTTCTTC. This gives the protein CSVEDPETGSYNEQFF.

V and J are TRBV20-1 and TRBJ2-7, with D unclear. The CDR3 is 14 residues long. The germline V gene encodes CDR1 DFQATT and CDR2 SNEGSKA (reference sequence). The CDR3 DNA reads TGCAGCGCCCGACGTGTCGCTAGCTCCTACGAGCAGTACTTC. It encodes CSARRVASSYEQYF.

The chain combines TRBV10-2 with TRBJ1-6; D is possibly TRBD1 (5 bases). The germline V and J ends were trimmed by 6 bases and 7 bases, with 13 bases remaining between them. CDR1 is WSHSY and CDR2 is SAAADI in the germline V gene. This CDR3 is built from 14 residues. The CDR3 nucleotides read TGCGCCAGCAGGGTCGACAGAGGAAATTCACCCCTCCACTTT. Translating gives CASRVDRGNSPLHF.

The chain has TRBV29-1 and TRBJ1-2; 8 positions match TRBD1. In germline, CDR1 is SQVTM, CDR2 ANQGSEA. Trimming cost V 7 bases and J 6 bases; bases outside gene matches: 7. The CDR3 has 12 amino acids. This CDR3 is CSAKGQADGYTF. The CDR3 nucleotides read TGCAGCGCCAAGGGACAGGCGGATGGCTACACCTTC. The full variable domain, rest sourced from reference TRBV29-1 and TRBJ1-2, is SAVISQKPSRDICQRGTSLTIQCQVDSQVTMMFWYRQQPGQSLTLIATANQGSEATYESGFVIDKFPISRPNLTFSTLTVSNMSPEDSSIYLCSAKGQADGYTFGSGTRLTVV.

The chain has TRBV5-1 and TRBJ2-5; 9 bases are a match to TRBD2. Trimming cost V 0 bases and J 5 bases; bases outside gene matches: 5. The CDR3 spans 15 residues. Germline loops: CDR1 SGHRS, CDR2 YFSETQ. This chain's CDR3 is CASSLVSGRPETQYF. Written as DNA, the CDR3 is TGCGCCAGCAGCTTGGTTAGCGGGAGACCTGAGACCCAGTACTTC.

This clonotype was recorded once. The chain joins TRBV6-4 to TRBJ2-3, with D perhaps TRBD2 (5 bases). V was cut by 3 bases and J by 3 bases, with 10 bases left in between. CDR1 and CDR2 from the germline V gene are MRHNA and SNTAGT. The CDR3 consists of 14 residues. DNA for the CDR3: TGTGCCAGCAGTGATGAGGGTGGGACAGATACGCAGTATTTT. Its protein is CASSDEGGTDTQYF.